This is a list of T cell receptor beta chains from one sample in a study of T cells expressing NK-cell markers. No DNA is given; TCRdb re-called the 5' RACE reads and lists each CDR3 protein once. The data include 400,000 to 550,000 distinct CDR3 sequences; the top ten clones carry roughly 7.2%. The sequencing sample was made of blood T cells: a sorted CD56 or NKG2C T cell subset, CD4+ or CD8+ T cells, or bulk PBMC T cells (not recorded which). These receptor sequences come from a woman between 18 and 75 years old in good health. Both conserved end residues are part of each CDR3. Each record gives: V gene, J gene, CDR3 protein.

V: TRBV14; J: TRBJ1-1; CDR3: CASSSLRAGGAFF
V: TRBV11-2; J: TRBJ1-6; CDR3: CASSLIFIRRGTNSPLHF
V: TRBV19; J: TRBJ1-1; CDR3: CASSKGPKPEAFF
V: TRBV11-2; J: TRBJ1-5; CDR3: CASSLLAGAQPQHF
V: TRBV20-1; J: TRBJ1-3; CDR3: CSALPAQGLSGNTIYF
V: TRBV28; J: TRBJ2-4; CDR3: CASSSPRGTGGDIQYF
V: TRBV7-2; J: TRBJ2-2; CDR3: CASSLARGLAGGPGSTGELFF
V: TRBV19; J: TRBJ2-1; CDR3: CASTYLAGAMGEQFF
V: TRBV7-3; J: TRBJ1-6; CDR3: CASSLSGVNSPLHF
V: TRBV4-3; J: TRBJ1-2; CDR3: CASSQDGWGYTF
V: TRBV30; J: TRBJ2-3; CDR3: CAWSWGDVTDTQYF
V: TRBV20-1; J: TRBJ1-1; CDR3: CSARPPGLRNTEAFF
V: TRBV10-3; J: TRBJ2-5; CDR3: CAISGTFQETQYF
V: TRBV7-2; J: TRBJ2-4; CDR3: CASSLSATGGAKNIQYF
V: TRBV5-6; J: TRBJ2-2; CDR3: CASSLDASRMNTGELFF
V: TRBV6-2/TRBV6-3; J: TRBJ2-1; CDR3: CASSYSNQNNEQFF
V: TRBV7-8; J: TRBJ1-5; CDR3: CASSLWGQFIRPDQPQHF